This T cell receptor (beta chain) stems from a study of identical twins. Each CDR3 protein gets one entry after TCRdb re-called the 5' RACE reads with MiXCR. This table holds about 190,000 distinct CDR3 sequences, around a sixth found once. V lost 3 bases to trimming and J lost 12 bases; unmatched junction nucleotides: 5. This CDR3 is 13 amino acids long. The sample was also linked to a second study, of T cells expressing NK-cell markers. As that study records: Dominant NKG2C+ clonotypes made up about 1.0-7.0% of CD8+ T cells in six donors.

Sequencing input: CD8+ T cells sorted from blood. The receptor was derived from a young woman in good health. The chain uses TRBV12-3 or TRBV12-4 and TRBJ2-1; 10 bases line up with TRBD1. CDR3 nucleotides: TGTGCCAGCAGTTTGGGACAGGGGAGTGCGCAGTTCTTC. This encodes CASSLGQGSAQFF.